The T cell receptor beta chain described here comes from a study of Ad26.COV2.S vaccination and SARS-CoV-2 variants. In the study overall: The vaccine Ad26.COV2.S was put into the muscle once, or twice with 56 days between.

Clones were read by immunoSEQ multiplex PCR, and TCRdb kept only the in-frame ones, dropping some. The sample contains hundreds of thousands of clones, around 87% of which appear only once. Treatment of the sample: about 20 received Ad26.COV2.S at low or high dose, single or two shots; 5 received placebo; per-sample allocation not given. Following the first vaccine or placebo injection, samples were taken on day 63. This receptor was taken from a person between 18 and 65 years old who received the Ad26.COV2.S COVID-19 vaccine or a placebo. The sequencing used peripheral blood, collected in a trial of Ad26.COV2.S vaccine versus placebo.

CDR3 coding DNA: TGTGCCAGCAGCCCGTCCCCCCGGGGCATTTCCCCTCCCTCGAACACCGGGGAGCTGTTTTTT. This codes for CASSPSPRGISPPSNTGELFF. The chain joins TRBV4-2 to TRBJ2-2, with D tentatively TRBD1 or TRBD2 (5 bases each). Between the trimmed V and J ends, which lost 4 bases and 0 bases, there was a span of 27 bases. Germline CDR1 LGHNA, CDR2 YNFKEQ. The CDR3 extends over 21 amino acids.